The 21 T cell receptor delta chains below come from one sample, sequenced in a study of γδ T cells in repeated Plasmodium falciparum infection (dated by TCRdb to about 2021). The library was generated by multiplex PCR. TCRdb lists the instrument as Illumina MiSeq. Identical DNA sequences were merged into single rows after TCRdb reprocessed the public reads with CATT. Here the sample has about 48,000 delta-chain clones; roughly 1.5% occur a single time. The ten largest make up roughly 9.2% of the sample. For bulk TCR repertoire analysis, Vgamma9/Vdelta2+ and Vdelta2-negative gammadelta T cell populations were flow-sorted out of peripheral blood mononuclear cells. The sequenced material came from gamma-delta T cells from blood. The receptors were sampled from a pool of human donors (malaria-infected and uninfected, not separated).

This clone was seen at least ten times. This clone may be a read error of a much larger clone one base away. V usage is TRDV1 and J usage is TRDJ1; TRDD3 agrees at 9 bases. This CDR3 spans 21 amino acids. Germline V CDR1 and CDR2: TSWWSYY, QGS. Trimming removed 0 bases from V and 0 bases from J; junction bases left unmatched: 17. The CDR3 coding sequence is TGTGCTCTTGGGGAACTAGTTGTAAGGTGGGGGATAGATAGGTACACCGATAAACTCATCTTT. It translates to CALGELVVRWGIDRYTDKLIF.

This clone has at least ten counts. V gene TRDV1 combines with J gene TRDJ1; D perhaps matches TRDD3 (6 bases). Germline V gives CDR1 TSWWSYY, CDR2 QGS. V lost 4 bases, J lost 0 bases, and 21 bases lay in between. The CDR3 is 18 residues long. The CDR3 DNA is TGTGCTCTTGGGGGCCTGATACGTGCTCGCCGGTACACCGATAAACTCATCTTT. Protein product: CALGGLIRARRYTDKLIF.

With regard to this clone: Given a far larger clone just one base away, this is likely a sequencing read error. The sample contains more than one DNA sequence encoding this CDR3. The chain links TRDV2 to TRDJ1, with D possibly TRDD3 on 5 matching bases. Germline V gene data show CDR1 as GEAIGNYY and CDR2 as EKD. The CDR3 loop spans 16 amino acids. The CDR3 reads CACDRTGIINTDKLIF. The CDR3 nucleotides are TGCGCCTGTGACCGTACTGGTATTATCAACACCGATAAACTCATCTTT.

This clone was seen more than once but under ten times. The mismatch at residues 12 and 13 between this DNA's translation and the TCRdb protein of a much larger clone likely reflects a read error; the protein shown is translated from the DNA. The chain is built from TRDV1 and TRDJ1; tentative D call: TRDD3 (6 bases). The CDR3 has 17 residues. Germline assignment: CDR1 TSWWSYY and CDR2 QGS. V was pared by 5 bases and J by 7 bases, with 26 bases between. Here the CDR3 DNA reads TGTGCTCTTGGGACTCCTAGTGTGTCGGGGGAGGGCTGTAAACTCATCTTT. Translation: CALGTPSVSGEGCKLIF.

As for this clone: This may arise from a read error, as a much more abundant clone is one base away. The genes are TRDV1 and TRDJ1; 12 bases line up with TRDD3. Here the J gene came from matching the DNA to germline, since TCRdb omits it. Germline loops: CDR1 TSWWSYY, CDR2 QGS. CDR3 length equals 22 residues. CDR3 amino acids: CALGERRETGGYQGSYTDKLIF. CDR3 bases: TGTGCCCTTGGGGAACGGAGGGAGACTGGGGGATACCAAGGGTCGTACACCGATAAACTCATCTTT.

This clone was recorded many times. This rearrangement joins TRDV1 to TRDJ1, with 11 bases lining up with TRDD3. With V trimmed by 0 bases and J by 2 bases, 20 bases remained unmatched. The V gene's germline CDR1 is TSWWSYY and CDR2 QGS. This CDR3 spans 22 amino acids. The CDR3 sequence: CALGELLHLPTWGIRGTDKLIF. Written as DNA, the CDR3 is TGTGCTCTTGGGGAACTATTACACCTTCCTACATGGGGGATACGGGGAACCGATAAACTCATCTTT.

This clone was seen many times. The mismatch at residue 11 between this DNA's translation and the TCRdb protein of a much larger clone likely reflects a read error; the protein shown is translated from the DNA. This CDR3 is CALGEPDPLLELIF. CDR3 nucleotides: TGTGCTCTTGGGGAACCGGATCCTTTGCTGGAACTCATCTTT. The rearrangement uses TRDV1 and TRDJ1; D is unresolved. Because TCRdb records no J gene, it was assigned here through a match of the DNA to germline. Between the trimmed V and J ends, which lost 1 base and 9 bases, there was a span of 15 bases. Per germline, CDR1 TSWWSYY and CDR2 QGS. The CDR3 spans 14 residues.

This clone has just a few counts. TCRdb's protein, taken from a much larger clone, differs from this DNA's translation at residue 15, likely owing to a read error; the protein displayed comes from the DNA. This chain uses TRDV1 with TRDJ1, with D maybe TRDD2 (7 bases). No J segment appears in TCRdb, so it was assigned here by matching the sequence to germline. CDR1 is TSWWSYY, CDR2 QGS, per germline. The V gene lost 0 bases and the J gene lost 7 bases, with 27 bases spanning the gap. This CDR3 comprises 19 residues. CDR3 in amino acids: CALGELLPIGTWGAPKLIF. Written as DNA, the CDR3 is TGTGCTCTTGGGGAACTGCTTCCTATAGGTACGTGGGGGGCCCCTAAACTCATCTTT.

This clone was seen a handful of times. The amino acid sequence in TCRdb belongs to a much larger clone and departs from this DNA's translation at residue 8, likely a sequencing read error; the sequence shown is translated from the DNA. This chain uses TRDV1 with TRDJ1; D is unresolved. Matching the DNA to germline supplied the J gene, which TCRdb does not give. Deletions cut 3 bases from V and 3 bases from J, with 11 bases between. This CDR3 is built from 14 residues. In germline, CDR1 is TSWWSYY, CDR2 QGS. CDR3 loop: CALGDLTRADKLIF. CDR3 nucleotides: TGTGCTCTTGGGGATTTAACCAGGGCCGATAAACTCATCTTT.

This clone came up many times. Translating the DNA gives a protein that differs from the TCRdb entry at residue 3; the protein shown here is that DNA translation. The CDR3 DNA reads as TGTGCTCCTTGGGAACTAATAACAAAGTTTAGTTCCCCCGAGGGGCCACACACCGATAAACTCATCTTT. It encodes CAPWELITKFSSPEGPHTDKLIF. V gene TRDV1 combines with J gene TRDJ1; D unresolved. No J gene is reported in TCRdb; it was inferred here by comparing the DNA with germline. Germline values: CDR1 TSWWSYY, CDR2 QGS. V lost 10 bases to trimming and J lost 0 bases, with 42 bases between them. CDR3 length: 23 residues.

This clone was picked up a small number of times. This probably arose from a read error, given a far larger clone one base away. This same CDR3 is encoded by further DNA sequences in the sample. This chain joins TRDV1 and TRDJ1; possible D gene TRDD3, 5 bases. Because TCRdb records no J gene, it was assigned here through a match of the DNA to germline. This CDR3 has 15 residues. Per the germline V gene, CDR1 is TSWWSYY and CDR2 is QGS. CDR3 region: CALGAPTPYTDKLIF. CDR3 sequence (DNA): TGCGCTCTTGGGGCCCCGACCCCGTACACCGATAAACTCATCTTT.

This clone showed up many times. The chain recombines TRDV2 with TRDJ1, with 10 bases aligning to TRDD3. CDR3 length: 18 amino acids. Germline lookup yields CDR1 GEAIGNYY and CDR2 EKD. With V trimmed by 3 bases and J by 0 bases, 12 bases remained unmatched. CDR3 in DNA: TGTGCCTGTGACGCTATTCCTAGTACTGGGGGATACACCGATAAACTCATCTTT. Its translation: CACDAIPSTGGYTDKLIF.

This clone was observed many times. The chain couples TRDV1 to TRDJ1, with 9 bases aligning to TRDD3. The J gene, missing from TCRdb, was assigned here through DNA to germline matching. V trimming: 0 bases; J trimming: 7 bases; junction bases outside the gene matches: 24. Germline V CDR1 and CDR2: TSWWSYY, QGS. The length of the CDR3 is 21 residues. The CDR3 DNA reads as TGTGCTCTTGGGGAACTGGGGGTGAGGGCCGGGGGATACATATATGTCGGTAAACTCATCTTT. Encoded protein: CALGELGVRAGGYIYVGKLIF.

There are many counts of this clone. CDR3 coding DNA: TGTGCTCTTGGGGTCTACCGCTGGGGGATTAGGGCCGATAAACTCATCTTT. Its translation: CALGVYRWGIRADKLIF. The chain is built from TRDV1 and TRDJ1; 9 bases are a match to TRDD3. The CDR3 runs to 17 residues. Germline CDR1 and CDR2: TSWWSYY and QGS. Unmatched junction bases numbered 12, after V lost 4 bases and J lost 3 bases.

This clone was found many times. Germline and junction disagree at one end, which may indicate a read error. This chain connects TRDV1 to TRDJ1; 10 bases match TRDD3. This CDR3 has 24 amino acids. Germline V gives CDR1 TSWWSYY, CDR2 QGS. The DNA of the CDR3 is TGTGCTCTTGCGGAACTCACATACACCTTTACTGGGGGATGTATGGGGTTAACCACCGATAAACTCATCTTT. It encodes CALAELTYTFTGGCMGLTTDKLIF.

This clone was picked up many times. The translation of this DNA and the TCRdb protein of a much larger clone differ at residue 6, probably owing to a read error; the protein shown here is translated from the DNA. The V and J genes are TRDV2 and TRDJ1, with 10 nucleotides matching TRDD3. TCRdb does not report a J gene; here it was assigned by matching the DNA to germline references. The germline gives CDR1 GEAIGNYY, CDR2 EKD. With V trimmed by 0 bases and J by 0 bases, 12 bases remained unmatched. The CDR3 contains 19 residues. The CDR3 coding sequence is TGTGCCTGTGACACCTCTTCCTACGGGGGATACGGGTACACCGATAAACTCATCTTT. Its protein is CACDTSSYGGYGYTDKLIF.

This clone was seen more than once but under ten times. The chain recombines TRDV2 with TRDJ1; maybe TRDD2 (7 bases). Germline matching of the DNA provided the J gene here, since TCRdb leaves it blank. The germline V gene encodes CDR1 GEAIGNYY and CDR2 EKD. The CDR3 is 22 residues long. V was clipped by 3 bases and J by 0 bases, with 34 bases between them. The CDR3 DNA reads as TGTGCCTGTGACTCTATTCCTACCCGTGGGGGTTCGACGGAGAGGTACACCGATAAACTCATCTTT. Residues: CACDSIPTRGGSTERYTDKLIF.

This clone was seen at least ten times. The V and J genes are TRDV1 and TRDJ1; D possibly uses TRDD2 or TRDD3 (9 bases each). TCRdb offers no J gene call, so here the DNA was matched to germline to obtain one. Germline lookup yields CDR1 TSWWSYY and CDR2 QGS. The V and J ends lost 2 bases and 0 bases respectively, with 46 bases between them. The CDR3 has 27 amino acids. The DNA of the CDR3 is TGTGCTCTTGGGGAAATTGGCGCCTTCCTACAGGGGATACGCAATTACCTTTCAATTGGGTACACCGATAAACTCATCTTT. It translates to CALGEIGAFLQGIRNYLSIGYTDKLIF.

As to this clone: This likely reflects a read error, since a far larger clone is one base away. Different DNA sequences within this sample yield the same CDR3. This chain links TRDV1 with TRDJ1; TRDD3 agrees at 7 bases. The J gene is not listed in TCRdb, so it was assigned here from a DNA match to germline. The trim removed 4 bases at V and 0 bases at J, leaving 23 bases unmatched. CDR1 TSWWSYY and CDR2 QGS come from the germline V gene. CDR3 size: 21 residues. The CDR3 is CALGAVPIRRTGAKYTDKLIF. In DNA form, the CDR3 reads TGTGCTCTTGGGGCAGTACCGATACGACGTACTGGGGCCAAGTACACCGATAAACTCATCTTT.

Points on this clone: Translating this DNA gives a protein that differs at residue 11 from the TCRdb one, which belongs to a much larger clone; a read error is likely, and the protein shown is this translation. The genes are TRDV2 and TRDJ1, with D maybe TRDD3 (6 bases). The J gene was missing in TCRdb and was found by matching the end of the DNA to germline. Trimming removed 0 bases at V and 0 bases at J, with 22 bases between. The CDR3 consists of 19 residues. Per the germline V gene, CDR1 is GEAIGNYY and CDR2 is EKD. The CDR3 is CACDTLRGWGVLHTDKLIF. In nucleotides, the CDR3 is TGTGCCTGTGACACCCTCCGCGGGTGGGGGGTACTCCACACCGATAAACTCATCTTT.

This clone came up a few times. Since a far larger clone is one base different, this is likely a read error. The same CDR3 also results from other DNA sequences found in this sample. V usage is TRDV1 and J usage is TRDJ1, with 10 bases that match TRDD3. The J gene was not available in TCRdb and was assigned here by matching the DNA to germline segments. The CDR3 is 16 amino acids. The germline V gene has CDR1 TSWWSYY and CDR2 QGS. DNA of the CDR3: TGTGCCCTTGGACCCCGAGGGGGATACGGGCCCGATAAACTCATCTTT. Translating it yields CALGPRGGYGPDKLIF.